Listed below are T cell receptor beta chains from one sample, sequenced in a study of glioma-infiltrating T cells after dendritic cell vaccination. Clones were sequenced by immunoSEQ multiplex PCR, and TCRdb holds only the in-frame ones, with some missing. This sample carries under 130,000 clones, roughly 79% of them seen once, and the ten largest clones take approximately 12%. This specimen was blood, taken before dendritic cell vaccination. The receptors originated from a human donor with glioblastoma. CDR3s include the opening cysteine and the closing phenylalanine or tryptophan. The D gene is left open where the match is weak. Clone size is shown for a subset of rows, as once, few, many or a class of expanded clone.

>once|TRBD2|TRBV19|TRBJ2-2
TGTGCCAGTAGTATAGGGCTAGCGGGGACCTCTGGGACCGGGGAGCTGTTTTTT
CASSIGLAGTSGTGELFF
>.|.|TRBV28|TRBJ1-1
TGTGCCAGCCCTCCCGCCGGGAGAGTCGGGGGGGAAGCTTTCTTT
CASPPAGRVGGEAFF
>.|TRBD2|TRBV5-4|TRBJ2-1
TGTGCCAGCAGCTTACTAGCGGGGGGCCCAACGGAGCAGTTCTTC
CASSLLAGGPTEQFF
>.|TRBD1|TRBV11-2|TRBJ2-7
TGTGCCAGCAGCACGACAGGGGTAGAGCAGTACTTC
CASSTTGVEQYF
>.|.|TRBV5-1|TRBJ1-1
TGCGCCAGCAGCTTGGCCGGGGGGGTGAACACTGAAGCTTTCTTT
CASSLAGGVNTEAFF
>once|.|TRBV21-1|TRBJ1-4
TGTGCCAGCAGCGAAGCAGACAGGGCTTCGGATGAAAAACTGTTTTTT
CASSEADRASDEKLFF
>.|.|TRBV4-3|TRBJ1-6
TGCGCCAGCAGCCAGGGGGCTAGATCACCCCTCCACTTT
CASSQGARSPLHF
>.|.|TRBV23-1|TRBJ1-2
TGCGCCAGCGGCGGGGGGTATGGCTACACCTTC
CASGGGYGYTF
>.|TRBD2|TRBV5-1|TRBJ2-1
TGCGCCAGCAGCTTTCGGCGGGAGATAGTCAGCAATGAGCAGTTCTTC
CASSFRREIVSNEQFF
>.|.|TRBV29-1|TRBJ1-2
TGCAGCGTTGACGGGAGCCTCATGGGAGAGGGCTACACCTTC
CSVDGSLMGEGYTF
>.|.|TRBV30|TRBJ2-7
TGTGCCTGGAGTAATAAACAGGGAAGTAGAATACGCGAGCAGTACTTC
CAWSNKQGSRIREQYF